Following are 10 T cell receptor beta chains from one sample sequenced in a study of T cells in Graves' hyperthyroidism and ophthalmopathy. Using RNA transcripts as the source, TCR beta CDR3 regions were amplified. In the first-round RT-PCR of the TCR CDR3, the HTBI primer set was used. TCRdb analysed the multiplex PCR reads with MiXCR anew, one entry per CDR3 protein. In the table there are 550,000 to 650,000 distinct CDR3 sequences, 14% of which are singletons. The sequenced material came from blood. The receptors come from a woman in her 40s with Graves' hyperthyroidism.

This chain uses TRBV6-1 with TRBJ2-3; 8 bases fit TRBD2. CDR1 and CDR2 from the germline V gene are MNHNS and SASEGT. Losses at the gene ends were 10 bases for V and 0 bases for J; bases not matched to a gene: 6. This CDR3 is 14 amino acids long. CDR3 sequence (DNA): TGTGCCACCCGAGCGGGAGTAAGCACAGATACGCAGTATTTT. Encoded protein: CATRAGVSTDTQYF.

This clonotype has a handful of counts. This chain uses TRBV7-9 with TRBJ1-5, with unresolved D. The CDR3 is 13 amino acids. The ends were cut back, 6 bases at V and 8 bases at J, with 14 bases in the middle. From germline, CDR1 is SEHNR and CDR2 FQNEAQ (reference sequence). CDR3 residues: CASSWSGDEPQHF. CDR3 nucleotides: TGTGCCAGCAGTTGGTCGGGAGATGAGCCCCAGCATTTT.

V usage is TRBV4-2 and J usage is TRBJ2-1; a possible D gene is TRBD2 (5 bases). The V gene's germline CDR1 is LGHNA and CDR2 YNFKEQ. CDR3 length: 14 amino acids. V was pared by 0 bases and J by 9 bases, with 12 bases between. The CDR3 coding sequence is TGTGCCAGCAGCCAAGATGTGAAAAGCGGTGAGCAGTTCTTC. It yields the protein CASSQDVKSGEQFF.

This clonotype was picked up a small number of times. The chain is built from TRBV5-1 and TRBJ2-2; maybe TRBD2 (6 bases). CDR1 SGHRS and CDR2 YFSETQ come from the germline V gene. Deletions cut 5 bases from V and 1 base from J, with 12 bases between. This CDR3 comprises 15 residues. The chain's CDR3 is CASRYSSENTGELFF. The CDR3 bases are TGCGCCAGCAGGTACTCTAGCGAGAACACCGGGGAGCTGTTTTTT.

This chain links TRBV6-1 with TRBJ1-1; maybe TRBD1 (6 bases). This CDR3 spans 14 amino acids. V dropped 6 bases and J dropped 6 bases, with 17 bases sitting between them. Germline V gene lookup returns CDR1 MNHNS and CDR2 SASEGT. In nucleotides, the CDR3 is TGTGCCAGCAGCTCCGGGACACAGCGGGCTGAAGCTTTCTTT. Residues: CASSSGTQRAEAFF.

This clonotype was observed many times. The J gene is TRBJ1-1, the V gene TRBV5-1, with no clear D. CDR1 and CDR2 (germline): SGHRS, YFSETQ. The CDR3 totals 13 residues. V lost 4 bases and J lost 5, with 12 bases in between. The CDR3 spells CASSEGRGTEAFF. CDR3 DNA: TGCGCCAGCAGCGAGGGAAGAGGAACTGAAGCTTTCTTT. Filled out from reference TRBV5-1 and TRBJ1-1, the complete variable domain reads KAGVTQTPRYLIKTRGQQVTLSCSPISGHRSVSWYQQTPGQGLQFLFEYFSETQRNKGNFPGRFSGRQFSNSRSEMNVSTLELGDSALYLCASSEGRGTEAFFGQGTRLTVV.

J is TRBJ2-3 and V is TRBV20-1, with 7 positions matching TRBD1. The J segment lost 2 bases and the V segment lost 1 base, leaving 12 bases of the junction unmatched. The germline CDR1 and CDR2 sequences are DFQATT and SNEGSKA (reference sequence). This CDR3 contains 17 residues. CDR3 bases: TGCAGTGCTAGAGGGTGGGTAGGGGGCGGAACCACAGATACGCAGTATTTT. Its translation: CSARGWVGGGTTDTQYF.

This clonotype was counted at least ten times. The gene calls are TRBV27 and TRBJ2-1; 7 nucleotides line up with TRBD1. The V and J ends lost 3 bases and 6 bases, in that order; junction bases with no gene match: 5. CDR1 is MNHEY, CDR2 SMNVEV, per germline (reference sequence). CDR3 length: 14 amino acids. As DNA, the CDR3 is TGTGCCAGCAGTTTCGGACAGGCTACCAATGAGCAGTTCTTC. It is translated as CASSFGQATNEQFF.

This clonotype was counted a few times. The rearrangement joins TRBV9 to TRBJ1-2; 7 nucleotides match TRBD1. V shed 0 bases, J shed 1 base, and the junction held 3 bases outside the gene matches. The CDR3 extends over 15 amino acids. Germline CDR1 reads SGDLS; CDR2 reads YYNGEE. The CDR3 is CASSVEPGGNYGYTF. The CDR3 bases are TGTGCCAGCAGCGTAGAGCCAGGGGGTAACTATGGCTACACCTTC.

This clonotype was detected a few times. The gene calls are TRBV5-1 and TRBJ2-1; 7 bases are shared with TRBD1. The trim removed 2 bases at V and 1 base at J, leaving 6 bases unmatched. This CDR3 region has 16 residues. Germline V gene data show CDR1 as SGHRS and CDR2 as YFSETQ. In DNA form, the CDR3 reads TGCGCCAGCAGCTTAAATCAGGGGGAATCCTACAATGAGCAGTTCTTC. It translates to CASSLNQGESYNEQFF.